Listed below are T cell receptor beta chains from one sample, sequenced in a study of cytomegalovirus exposure and HLA in healthy donors. TCRdb keeps only in-frame clones here, not all; method: immunoSEQ multiplex PCR. The data show 100,000 or so clones, roughly three quarters seen once. What was sequenced was PBMCs. Receptors were obtained from a man aged 35-49 years in good health and CMV-seronegative. Each CDR3 is given with its conserved first and last residue. Each record gives: clone size, D gene, J gene, V gene, CDR3 protein, CDR3 DNA. A D gene is named only where the DNA matches it firmly. Where a row states a size, it is once, few, many or the class of an expanded clone; other rows omit it.

size: NA
D: TRBD1
J: TRBJ1-2
V: TRBV28
CDR3: CASTSGGVRGYTF
DNA: TGTGCCAGCACCTCAGGGGGCGTACGTGGCTACACCTTC

size: NA
D: TRBD1
J: TRBJ2-3
V: TRBV5-1
CDR3: CASSFWTGADTQYF
DNA: TGCGCCAGCAGCTTCTGGACAGGGGCAGATACGCAGTATTTT

size: NA
D: TRBD2
J: TRBJ2-7
V: TRBV6-5
CDR3: CASSYGGTSGSYEQYF
DNA: TGTGCCAGCAGTTACGGAGGGACTAGCGGCTCCTACGAGCAGTACTTC

size: NA
D: NA
J: TRBJ1-1
V: TRBV5-1
CDR3: CASSSQGENTEAFF
DNA: TGCGCCAGCAGCTCCCAAGGGGAGAACACTGAAGCTTTCTTT

size: NA
D: TRBD1
J: TRBJ2-3
V: TRBV5-1
CDR3: CASSNFGQGRGDTQYF
DNA: TGCGCCAGCAGCAACTTTGGACAGGGGCGGGGAGATACGCAGTATTTT

size: NA
D: TRBD1
J: TRBJ1-2
V: TRBV6-5
CDR3: CASSYGQERFYGGYTF
DNA: TGTGCCAGCAGTTACGGACAGGAACGGTTCTATGGTGGCTACACCTTC

size: NA
D: NA
J: TRBJ2-3
V: TRBV5-6
CDR3: CASSFVGTDTQYF
DNA: TGTGCCAGCAGCTTTGTCGGCACAGATACGCAGTATTTT

size: NA
D: TRBD1
J: TRBJ1-1
V: TRBV6-1
CDR3: CASSKGQGLGNTEAFF
DNA: TGCGCCAGCAGTAAAGGACAGGGATTGGGGAACACTGAAGCTTTCTTT

size: once
D: TRBD2
J: TRBJ2-3
V: TRBV9
CDR3: CASSPRWRGEADTQYF
DNA: TGTGCCAGCAGCCCCCGCTGGCGGGGGGAGGCAGATACGCAGTATTTT

size: NA
D: TRBD2
J: TRBJ2-5
V: TRBV4-1
CDR3: CASSQGLAGGQETQYF
DNA: TGCGCCAGCAGCCAAGGGCTAGCGGGGGGACAAGAGACCCAGTACTTC

size: NA
D: TRBD1
J: TRBJ1-1
V: TRBV7-9
CDR3: CASSRQGVIGSFF
DNA: TGTGCCAGCAGCCGACAGGGGGTTATCGGGTCTTTCTTT